This T cell receptor beta chain was sequenced for a study of graft-versus-host responses after intestinal transplantation. For the study at large: Anti-thymocyte globulin induction, then tacrolimus and steroids for about 3 years, went to all recipients.

CDR1 is SGHTA, CDR2 FQGNSA, per germline. V lost 2 bases and J lost 4; bases outside the gene matches: 0. The CDR3 runs to 13 residues. Study conclusions and caveats: When patients had graft-donor T cell macrochimerism, their allografts held high graft-versus-host to host-versus-graft clonal ratios.

The repertoire was sequenced with immunoSEQ multiplex PCR; TCRdb's copy has only in-frame clones and lacks some. Of about 14,000 clones in the sample, roughly two fifths are singletons; the top ten hold 1.1%. Researchers placed 200,000 CFSE-labeled responder cells in culture with 200,000 irradiated, violet-dye-labeled stimulator cells. The responders that had proliferated, CFSE-low CD3+CD4+ and CD3+CD8+ cells, were sorted after the reaction. The gene calls are TRBV7-2 and TRBJ2-3, with 7 bases fitting TRBD1. This receptor was taken from a human patient who received an intestinal transplant. The material was alloreactive CD4+ T cells from a mixed lymphocyte reaction culture, obtained before intestinal transplant. Subset defined: CFSE-low proliferating T cells sorted from roughly six-day pre-transplant mixed lymphocyte reaction (GvH or HvG direction). Here the CDR3 reads CASSLQGADTQYF. The CDR3 nucleotides are TGTGCCAGCAGCTTACAGGGGGCAGATACGCAGTATTTT. Looking up the rest from reference TRBV7-2 and TRBJ2-3 gives the full variable domain: GAGVSQSPSNKVTEKGKDVELRCDPISGHTALYWYRQSLGQGLEFLIYFQGNSAPDKSGLPSDRFSAERTGGSVSTLTIQRTQQEDSAVYLCASSLQGADTQYFGPGTRLTVL.